This T cell receptor beta chain was sequenced in a study of tumor and adjacent non-tumor tissue in lung cancer. As for the study in general: Aged about 30 to 76 years, patients included roughly 10 men and 4 to 6 women with stage I to III disease. Regarding the study as a whole: Normal lung showed higher cumulative top 100 clone frequency than tumor.

The length of the CDR3 is 17 residues. V shed 2 bases and J shed 2 bases, with 15 bases lying between them. Germline V gene data show CDR1 as MNHEY and CDR2 as SVGAGI. TCRbeta libraries were built with three rounds of nested PCR, modified from ARM-PCR. A single record per CDR3 protein comes from TCRdb applying MiXCR to the multiplex PCR reads. This sample carries 90,000 to 100,000 distinct CDR3 sequences, 80% of them seen once, and the ten largest clones take less than 40%. For this clonotype: The target antigen is unknown. A much larger clone differs by one base, so this may be a read error.

The template was RNA from unsorted bulk tissue. Distant lung tissue was collected more than 3 cm away from the tumor edge. Sequencing was carried out using distant non-tumor lung tissue. The V call is TRBV6-5, the J call TRBJ2-2; D ambiguous. The sequence was collected from a man in his 60s with small cell lung cancer. The CDR3 loop is CASSYPPHPSNTGELFF. The DNA for the CDR3 is TGTGCCAGCAGTTACCCCCCTCATCCAAGTAACACCGGGGAGCTGTTTTTT.